This T cell receptor (beta chain) emerged from a study of T cells after yellow fever vaccination. The CDR3 extends over 14 amino acids. Looked up from germline, CDR1 is SGHTA and CDR2 is FQGNSA. Trimming pared 5 bases from V and 5 bases from J, leaving 15 bases between. This clonotype was recorded many times. A single record per CDR3 protein comes from TCRdb applying MiXCR to the 5' RACE reads. The data show around 500,000 distinct CDR3 sequences, with roughly a fifth seen just once and about 17% held by the top ten. This clonotype originated in a man younger than 35 who received the YFV17D yellow fever vaccine. The sample here was PBMCs, taken roughly 20 days after the first yellow fever vaccination. The rearrangement uses TRBV7-2 and TRBJ1-1, with D possibly being TRBD1 (5 bases). In DNA form, the CDR3 reads TGTGCCAGCAGCCCCCAGGGTGTAGGAACTGAAGCTTTCTTT. Translating gives CASSPQGVGTEAFF. Full variable domain (remainder filled in from reference TRBV7-2 and TRBJ1-1): GAGVSQSPSNKVTEKGKDVELRCDPISGHTALYWYRQSLGQGLEFLIYFQGNSAPDKSGLPSDRFSAERTGGSVSTLTIQRTQQEDSAVYLCASSPQGVGTEAFFGQGTRLTVV.